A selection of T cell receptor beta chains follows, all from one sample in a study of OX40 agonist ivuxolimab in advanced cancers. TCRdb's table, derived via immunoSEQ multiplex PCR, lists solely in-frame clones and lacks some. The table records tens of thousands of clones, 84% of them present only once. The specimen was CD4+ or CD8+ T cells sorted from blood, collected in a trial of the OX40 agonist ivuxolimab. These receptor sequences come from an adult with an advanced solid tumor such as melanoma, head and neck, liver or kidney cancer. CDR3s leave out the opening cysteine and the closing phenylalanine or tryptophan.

ASSRTGGGYEQF | TRBV11-1
ASRGEGGEQY | TRBV2
ASSWGLAGDTDTQY | TRBV7-9
ASSQEPQGASNEKLF | TRBV4-1
ASSLLDTQY | TRBV5-6
ASSSKAETGEDYRMGPTNEKLF | TRBV13
ASSYDRSGLRAF | TRBV6-6
ASSMLQGHSGNTIY | TRBV19
ASSEGGQGLNQPQH | TRBV2
ASSPLNDRGRAYGYT | TRBV7-9
ASSQDLAGYGYT | TRBV4-3
ASSLTGTAMNTEAF | TRBV7-6
ASRPTGQVDEQY | TRBV5-4
ASSLYGTGGNQPQH | TRBV7-2
ASSIAWVRTEAF | TRBV19
ASSLAGRGGETQY | TRBV7-2